A selection of T cell receptor beta chains follows, all from one sample in a study of identical twins. TCRdb independently ran MiXCR on the 5' RACE reads; one entry per CDR3 protein. The sample yields roughly 700,000 distinct CDR3 sequences, over 8.5% seen once. The same data also went into a second study, on yellow fever vaccine responses in identical twins.

Sequencing input: PBMCs. The receptor source for this set is a woman younger than 30 in good health. Each CDR3 is given with its conserved first and last residue. The D gene is left open where the match is weak. Clone size appears in some rows only: once, few, many, or a class for an expanded clone.

TRBJ2-1 TRBV10-3 . 12 many CAISEVGAEQFF TGTGCCATCAGTGAGGTTGGGGCTGAGCAGTTCTTC
TRBJ2-4 TRBV6-5 . 14 few CASSYPGPRNIQYF TGTGCCAGCAGTTACCCGGGACCACGGAACATTCAGTACTTC
TRBJ2-1 TRBV5-1 . 14 many CASSSQAGANEQFF TGCGCCAGCAGCTCCCAAGCAGGGGCTAATGAGCAGTTCTTC
TRBJ1-6 TRBV28 TRBD1 16 many CASSLGGTVGNSPLHF TGTGCCAGCAGTTTGGGGGGGACAGTAGGAAATTCACCCCTCCACTTT
TRBJ2-3 TRBV6-1 TRBD2 16 many CASSDSMAGGRDTQYF TGTGCCAGCAGTGATTCTATGGCGGGGGGTAGAGATACGCAGTATTTT
TRBJ2-2 TRBV27 . 14 few CASIDTSNTGELFF TGTGCCAGCATCGACACTTCGAACACCGGGGAGCTGTTTTTT
TRBJ2-2 TRBV15 . 16 many CATSTDSQFNTGELFF TGTGCCACCAGCACAGACAGCCAGTTTAACACCGGGGAGCTGTTTTTT
TRBJ2-1 TRBV2 TRBD2 16 . CASSWGLASIRNEQFF TGTGCCAGCAGTTGGGGACTAGCTTCCATCCGCAATGAGCAGTTCTTC
TRBJ2-7 TRBV3-1 TRBD1 14 . CASTRDRGLSEQYF TGTGCCAGTACAAGGGACAGGGGCTTGAGCGAGCAGTACTTC
TRBJ2-7 TRBV12-3/TRBV12-4 TRBD1 14 . CASSQTGDNYEQYF TGTGCCAGCAGTCAGACAGGGGATAACTACGAGCAGTACTTC
TRBJ2-5 TRBV29-1 . 10 few CSVQSETQYF TGCAGCGTCCAAAGCGAGACCCAGTACTTC